This passage covers 24 T cell receptor beta chains from one sample sequenced in a study of shared clonotypes between healthy human individuals. Sequencing used immunoSEQ multiplex PCR; TCRdb keeps in-frame clones, though not all of them. The sample consists of some 1.5 million clones, 95% to 97% of them appearing once. The source material was naive CD4+ T cells sorted from blood. The subset: CD45RA+ positively selected. Source of these receptors: a man aged 30-40 years in good health.

This sequence joins TRBV6-5 and TRBJ2-3; D possibly corresponds to TRBD2 (5 bases). Trimming took 6 bases from V and 3 from J, leaving 10 bases between them. The CDR3 loop spans 13 amino acids. Germline V CDR1 and CDR2: MNHEY, SVGAGI. The CDR3, as DNA: TGTGCCAGCAGGGCAGAGGGTACAGATACGCAGTATTTT. It codes for CASRAEGTDTQYF.

The genes are TRBV4-1 and TRBJ1-4; D remains ambiguous. This CDR3 spans 14 amino acids. Trimming took off 4 bases at V and 0 bases at J, with 6 bases between the two ends. Germline V CDR1 and CDR2: MGHRA, YSYEKL. CDR3 DNA sequence: TGCGCCAGCAGCCCCGTGTCAACTAATGAAAAACTGTTTTTT. This sequence encodes CASSPVSTNEKLFF.

The chain links TRBV5-1 to TRBJ1-1; a possible D gene is TRBD1 (5 bases). The V end was cut by 6 bases, the J end by 0 bases, with 18 bases between. The CDR3 runs to 16 residues. The germline gives CDR1 SGHRS, CDR2 YFSETQ. The CDR3 sequence is CASTRTPLTLNTEAFF. The CDR3 nucleotides read TGCGCCAGCACGCGGACACCGCTTACTTTGAACACTGAAGCTTTCTTT.

The genes are TRBV11-2 and TRBJ1-1, with D uncertain. The CDR3 spans 14 residues. Germline values: CDR1 SGHAT, CDR2 FQNNGV. The germline V and J ends were trimmed by 4 bases and 11 bases, with 20 bases remaining between them. CDR3: CASSSVFGFPQAFF. CDR3 sequence (DNA): TGTGCCAGCAGCTCTGTATTTGGTTTCCCCCAGGCTTTCTTT.

The rearrangement joins TRBV10-3 to TRBJ1-1; a possible D gene is TRBD1 (5 bases). Germline V gene sequence: CDR1 ENHRY, CDR2 SYGVKD. The CDR3 consists of 14 residues. The V gene lost 4 bases and the J gene lost 0 bases, with 9 bases spanning the gap. The CDR3 sequence is CAISGQGLNTEAFF. CDR3 nucleotides: TGTGCCATCAGTGGCCAGGGACTGAACACTGAAGCTTTCTTT.

The chain is built from TRBV6-6 and TRBJ2-1, with 7 nucleotides matching TRBD1. The junction had 12 bases not matched to a gene; V was cut back by 7 bases and J by 3 bases. The CDR3 spans 16 residues. Germline assignment: CDR1 MNHNY and CDR2 SVGAGI (reference sequence). CDR3 sequence: CASITKTGLNYNEQFF. In nucleotides, the CDR3 is TGTGCCAGCATCACCAAGACAGGGCTTAACTACAATGAGCAGTTCTTC.

In its sample, this clone was seen once. The chain combines TRBV7-2 with TRBJ2-5; D may correspond to TRBD1 or TRBD2 (5 bases each). Germline assignment: CDR1 SGHTA and CDR2 FQGNSA. Deletions cut 0 bases from V and 7 bases from J, with 15 bases between. CDR3 length: 15 amino acids. The CDR3 here is CASSLAGATGGTQYF. In nucleotides, the CDR3 is TGTGCCAGCAGCTTAGCCGGGGCCACCGGAGGGACCCAGTACTTC.

This sequence joins TRBV27 and TRBJ1-5; TRBD1 matches at 7 bases. The V gene's germline CDR1 is MNHEY and CDR2 SMNVEV (reference sequence). This CDR3 region has 16 residues. The junction had 10 bases not matched to a gene; V was cut back by 3 bases and J by 5 bases. CDR3 DNA sequence: TGTGCCAGCAGTTTTCTCAGGGGGGCAAACGATCAGCCCCAGCATTTT. Its protein product is CASSFLRGANDQPQHF.

V gene TRBV18 combines with J gene TRBJ1-2; 10 nucleotides agree with TRBD1. CDR1 and CDR2 from the germline V gene are KGHSH and LQKENI. The J segment lost 10 bases and the V segment lost 8 bases, leaving 19 bases of the junction unmatched. CDR3 length equals 16 residues. The CDR3 is CASARDRGRAHGPYTF. CDR3 nucleotides: TGTGCCAGCGCCCGGGACAGGGGAAGGGCTCACGGACCCTACACCTTC.

The chain employs TRBV9 and TRBJ2-3, with TRBD2 matching over 8 bases. With V trimmed by 0 bases and J by 5 bases, 17 bases remained unmatched. The CDR3 spans 19 residues. Germline CDR1 is SGDLS and CDR2 is YYNGEE. The CDR3 region is CASSVAVGVFSGMGDTQYF. The DNA of the CDR3 is TGTGCCAGCAGCGTAGCAGTAGGGGTTTTTAGCGGGATGGGAGATACGCAGTATTTT.

The chain recombines TRBV2 with TRBJ1-5; D is possibly TRBD1 (6 bases). The CDR3 is made up of 14 amino acids. Germline V gene sequence: CDR1 SNHLY, CDR2 FYNNEI. Trimming took 4 bases from V and 11 from J, leaving 18 bases between them. The CDR3 region has the DNA TGTGCCAGCAGTGTGACACTCTCAAGGGGGTCCCAGCATTTT. Translation gives CASSVTLSRGSQHF.

The chain has TRBV29-1 and TRBJ1-1, with D possibly TRBD1 on 6 matching bases. The germline V and J ends were trimmed by 4 bases and 1 base, with 7 bases remaining between them. The CDR3 loop spans 12 amino acids. Per the germline V gene, CDR1 is SQVTM and CDR2 is ANQGSEA. CDR3 bases: TGCAGCGTTGCAGGGGAGAACACTGAAGCTTTCTTT. Translating gives CSVAGENTEAFF.

This chain joins TRBV5-1 and TRBJ2-6; D possibly corresponds to TRBD2 (6 bases). Germline lookup yields CDR1 SGHRS and CDR2 YFSETQ. Trimming cost V 4 bases and J 0 bases, with 11 bases left between them. The CDR3 covers 16 residues. The CDR3 DNA is TGCGCCAGCAGCCAAACGGACTACTCTGGGGCCAACGTCCTGACTTTC. Its protein is CASSQTDYSGANVLTF.

The chain recombines TRBV12-1 with TRBJ2-7; the D call TRBD2 from the table was never checked on the DNA. TRBV12-1 is flagged as a pseudogene. The CDR3 is 17 amino acids. This chain's CDR3 is CARRDGKTPPLATEQYF. In DNA form, the CDR3 reads TGTGCCCGCAGGGACGGGAAAACCCCCCCACTAGCTACCGAGCAGTACTTC.

The CDR3 loop is CASRGDSFYEQYF. The CDR3 DNA sequence: TGTGCCAGCAGGGGTGACAGTTTCTACGAGCAGTACTTC. This chain connects TRBV2 to TRBJ2-7; the D gene is possibly TRBD1 (5 bases). Trimming stripped 6 bases from V and 3 bases from J, with 12 bases between. The CDR3 has 13 residues. In germline, CDR1 is SNHLY, CDR2 FYNNEI.

This sequence joins TRBV5-7 and TRBJ2-7; D unresolved. TRBV5-7 is marked as an open reading frame, function uncertain. Between the trimmed V and J ends, which lost 0 bases and 2 bases, there was a span of 12 bases. CDR3 size: 15 residues. CDR3 residues: CASSLVPPTTYEQYF. As DNA, the CDR3 is TGTGCCAGCAGCTTGGTGCCACCCACTACCTACGAGCAGTACTTC.

The chain couples TRBV7-9 to TRBJ2-4; D is undetermined. CDR1 is SEHNR, CDR2 FQNEAQ, per germline (reference sequence). V was shortened by 1 base and J by 7 bases, with 11 bases between the two germline ends. The CDR3 has 14 amino acids. CDR3 region: CASSLEGPPNIQYF. DNA for the CDR3: TGTGCCAGCAGCTTAGAGGGCCCGCCGAACATTCAGTACTTC.

This chain links TRBV5-3 with TRBJ2-3; D is unresolved. TRBV5-3 is labeled an ORF, and its function is uncertain. Deletions cut 1 base from V and 2 bases from J, with 26 bases between. This CDR3 is built from 20 residues. CDR3 nucleotide sequence: TGTGCCAGAAGCTTGAGAAGGGTCCCCTTGCTTCCTGCTTTCACAGATACGCAGTATTTT. The encoded protein is CARSLRRVPLLPAFTDTQYF.

Notes on this clone: This same CDR3 is encoded by further DNA sequences in the sample. The genes are TRBV11-2 and TRBJ2-7, with D unclear. The V gene lost 2 bases and the J gene lost 7 bases, with 6 bases spanning the gap. The germline V gene encodes CDR1 SGHAT and CDR2 FQNNGV. The CDR3 contains 11 residues. The CDR3 DNA is TGTGCCAGCAGCTTAAACGGGGAGCAGTACTTC. Its protein is CASSLNGEQYF.

CDR3 sequence reads: CASSQAGQIFGNTIYF. The DNA of the CDR3 is TGTGCCAGCAGCCAAGCAGGACAGATTTTCGGAAACACCATATATTTT. J is TRBJ1-3 and V is TRBV4-2; TRBD1 might be the D (6 bases). Germline V gene lookup returns CDR1 LGHNA and CDR2 YNFKEQ. V was shortened by 1 base and J by 4 bases, with 14 bases between the two germline ends. This CDR3 has 16 residues.

This sequence joins TRBV5-1 and TRBJ2-2, with 8 bases matching TRBD2. The CDR3 sequence is 16 residues long. With V trimmed by 3 bases and J by 0 bases, 4 bases remained unmatched. CDR1 SGHRS and CDR2 YFSETQ come from the germline V gene. CDR3 sequence reads: CASSWIAGSNTGELFF. CDR3 nucleotides: TGCGCCAGCAGCTGGATAGCGGGGTCGAACACCGGGGAGCTGTTTTTT. Full variable domain (missing parts from reference TRBV5-1 and TRBJ2-2): KAGVTQTPRYLIKTRGQQVTLSCSPISGHRSVSWYQQTPGQGLQFLFEYFSETQRNKGNFPGRFSGRQFSNSRSEMNVSTLELGDSALYLCASSWIAGSNTGELFFGEGSRLTVL.

The chain couples TRBV7-9 to TRBJ1-2; TRBD1 agrees at 12 bases. This CDR3 contains 16 residues. V lost 4 bases and J lost 2; bases outside the gene matches: 5. CDR1 SEHNR and CDR2 FQNEAQ come from the germline V gene (reference sequence). The CDR3 DNA follows: TGTGCCAGCAGCTCGCCCGGGACAGGGGGCAACTATGGCTACACCTTC. This gives the protein CASSSPGTGGNYGYTF.

The chain joins TRBV5-1 to TRBJ1-1; unclear D gene. Trimming took off 4 bases at V and 1 base at J, with 8 bases between the two ends. The CDR3 contains 13 residues. CDR1 is SGHRS, CDR2 YFSETQ, per germline. This CDR3 is CASSRAENTEAFF. DNA of the CDR3: TGCGCCAGCAGCCGAGCGGAGAACACTGAAGCTTTCTTT.

Note on this clone: The DNA is omitted, as the CDR3 cannot be located on it reliably, and the CDR3 follows TCRdb's listing. The chain couples TRBV28 to TRBJ1-1. Germline V gene data show CDR1 as MDHEN and CDR2 as SYDVKM. The CDR3 adds up to 12 amino acids, both ends counted. The CDR3 loop is CASSTSNTEAFF.